The clone carrying this T cell receptor beta chain was seen only a few times. The antigen is undetermined. TCRdb ran MiXCR on the RT-PCR reads and lists one entry per CDR3 protein. The data hold roughly 780,000 distinct CDR3 sequences, with approximately 17% observed a single time. This sample was taken from a study of response to subunit inactivated influenza vaccine. General study points: The authors proposed limited new T cell recruitment per seasonal influenza vaccination.

V lost 6 bases, J lost 5 bases, and 3 bases stayed unmatched. The CDR3 consists of 13 residues. From germline, CDR1 is MNHNS and CDR2 SASEGT. The input for sequencing was PBMCs from blood, taken about 5 days after vaccination. The gene calls are TRBV6-1 and TRBJ2-3; 9 nucleotides align to TRBD1. This receptor was obtained from a man over 45 who received an inactivated influenza vaccine. As DNA, the CDR3 is TGTGCCAGCAGACGACAGGGGGGAGATACGCAGTATTTT. Translated, it gives CASRRQGGDTQYF.